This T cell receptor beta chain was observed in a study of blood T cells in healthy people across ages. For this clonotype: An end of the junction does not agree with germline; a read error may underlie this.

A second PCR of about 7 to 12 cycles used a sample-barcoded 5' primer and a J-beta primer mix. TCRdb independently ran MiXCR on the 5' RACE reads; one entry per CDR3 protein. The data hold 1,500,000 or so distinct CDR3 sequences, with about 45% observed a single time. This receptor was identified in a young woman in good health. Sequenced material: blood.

CDR3 coding DNA: TGTACCATCAGTGAGCCGGCGGGCTCAAACACTGAAGCTTTCTTT. Protein: CTISEPAGSNTEAFF. V and J are TRBV10-3 and TRBJ1-1; D remains ambiguous. Germline CDR1 and CDR2: ENHRY and SYGVKD. The CDR3 is made up of 15 amino acids.